This T cell receptor (beta chain) comes out of a study of T cells after yellow fever vaccination. Study-wide context: SMART-Seq v4 Ultra Low Input prepared libraries from low-cell fractions. General observations from the study: The appearance of a small share of clonotypes in both CD4 and CD8 compartments was observed. The bulk population could contribute abundant contaminating clonotypes to FACS-sorted repertoires. Post-booster samples contained most primary-vaccination clones (around 95% CD4, about 90% CD8).

This clonotype appeared a few times. Its target is unknown. TCRdb reprocessed the 5' RACE reads via MiXCR and lists one record per CDR3 protein. Here the sample spans a few hundred thousand distinct CDR3 sequences, approximately 8% being singletons. This clonotype originated in a man aged 18-30 years who received the YFV17D yellow fever vaccine. Sequencing used CD4+ T cells sorted from PBMCs, obtained 5 days after the yellow fever booster vaccination.

The DNA for the CDR3 is TGCGCCAGCAGCTTGGCAGGGGAAGGGAGGCGGTACTATGGCTACACCTTC. This gives the protein CASSLAGEGRRYYGYTF. V is TRBV5-1 and J is TRBJ1-2; tentatively, D is TRBD1 (6 bases). V was clipped by 0 bases and J by 3 bases, with 18 bases between them. CDR3 size: 17 residues. The germline V gene encodes CDR1 SGHRS and CDR2 YFSETQ. Full variable domain (remainder filled in from reference TRBV5-1 and TRBJ1-2): KAGVTQTPRYLIKTRGQQVTLSCSPISGHRSVSWYQQTPGQGLQFLFEYFSETQRNKGNFPGRFSGRQFSNSRSEMNVSTLELGDSALYLCASSLAGEGRRYYGYTFGSGTRLTVV.